The sequence of this T cell receptor beta chain was determined in a study of T-cell reconstitution after alpha-beta-depleted transplantation in children. The library targeted TCRbeta and was prepared with unique molecular identifiers. Each CDR3 protein gets one entry after TCRdb re-called the PCR reads with MiXCR. Among 400,000 to 450,000 distinct CDR3 sequences, about 45% were seen once, and the ten largest hold 27%. Turning to this clonotype: Its antigen is unidentified.

Regarding the study as a whole: Hyperexpanded clones declined; after one year, newly produced T cells mostly supplied diversity.

The TCR was taken from a girl between 2 and 10 years old with aplastic anemia, due to receive a stem cell transplant. This specimen consisted of PBMCs, obtained before TCRalphabeta/CD19-depleted stem cell transplant.

CDR3 region: CSVVGLAGGPDTQYF. Written as DNA, the CDR3 is TGCAGCGTTGTAGGCCTAGCGGGGGGGCCAGATACGCAGTATTTT. The chain combines TRBV29-1 with TRBJ2-3, with 12 nucleotides matching TRBD2. The V segment lost 4 bases and the J segment 4 bases; nucleotides outside the gene matches: 6. Looked up from germline, CDR1 is SQVTM and CDR2 is ANQGSEA. The CDR3 is 15 amino acids.